This note documents a single T cell receptor beta chain sequence. Its antigen is currently not known. The input lacks base qualities; no much larger clone sits a single base away. Participants in the prospective study were aged 18 to 89 years, lived in about two dozen United States geographic areas, and enrolled through a virtual design. To assign participants to cohorts, the prospective study relied on clinical history that participants themselves reported in a screening survey and a study questionnaire. In the prospective study, mobile phlebotomists collected whole blood, serum and a nasopharyngeal or oropharyngeal swab from each participant. Additional blood draws and questionnaires over an approximately two-month period could optionally be provided by prospective study participants. Blood samples from the prospective study were shipped frozen or at room temperature prior to DNA extraction. The sample belongs to a study of blood T cell repertoires in COVID-19 (dated by TCRdb to the early 2020s). Regarding the complete study: Samples covering the acute and convalescent phases of COVID-19 were provided by collaborators in the United States, Italy and Spain. The prospective study material was composed of cDNA or gDNA derived from T cells, B-cell-depleted T cells, or PBMCs. Deeply sampled blood TCRbeta repertoires from subjects exposed to, actively infected with, or recovered from COVID-19 were included in the dataset. A freely available public database, intended as a resource for researchers studying the immune response to SARS-CoV-2, is where the repertoires were released. Samples were obtained from the ongoing ImmuneRACE study (first 160 participants) and from about 1,300 subjects provided by 6 global collaborators. Nearly every sample came with metadata listing a de-identified subject ID, COVID-19 status, age in years and sex. Where available, HLA class I and class II types were obtained from metadata supplied by the sample provider rather than from assay-based typing.

TCRbeta CDR3 regions were amplified from genomic DNA using the immunoSEQ Assay, a bias-controlled multiplex PCR. Concerning the study's data processing: The number of nucleated cells in each sample was estimated by amplification of reference gene primers within the assay. Sequence reads were collapsed and filtered to measure the absolute abundance of every unique TCRbeta CDR3 rearrangement. For each sample, productive Simpson clonality was calculated as the square root of Simpson's diversity index over productive rearrangements. TCRdb limited this immuneACCESS table to in-frame rearrangements with V and J called. A share of clones is missing; checked studies link under half to unresolved V genes, and the rest is unexplained. V and J calls and clone size are given by that table; D and trimming were obtained from the DNA. The sample records fewer than 200,000 clones, roughly 87% of which are singletons. Clones ranked in the top ten supply 1.2% of the sample.

Relative to germline, V is 1 base shorter and J is 1 base shorter, with 11 bases between their ends. As encoded in the germline V gene, CDR1 is MGHRA while CDR2 is YSYEKL. The CDR3 covers 15 residues, taking in both the cysteine and the phenylalanine. The entry retains the CDR3 DNA only, 45 bases that are in frame from base 1. Overall results and qualifications from the work: The amount of clinical and demographic metadata varied by source and participant and was provided uncurated.

Source material: PBMCs or T cells enriched from blood (not recorded which). The sequence joins TRBV4-1 to TRBJ2-7, with TRBD2 perhaps the D gene, on 5 matching bases. The TCR originated in a human donor with acute COVID-19. The donor label of this sample is uncertain. The DNA sequence is given as TGCGCCAGCAGCCAAGCCACGGGCGGGTCCTACGAGCAGTACTTC. Translation gives CASSQATGGSYEQYF.